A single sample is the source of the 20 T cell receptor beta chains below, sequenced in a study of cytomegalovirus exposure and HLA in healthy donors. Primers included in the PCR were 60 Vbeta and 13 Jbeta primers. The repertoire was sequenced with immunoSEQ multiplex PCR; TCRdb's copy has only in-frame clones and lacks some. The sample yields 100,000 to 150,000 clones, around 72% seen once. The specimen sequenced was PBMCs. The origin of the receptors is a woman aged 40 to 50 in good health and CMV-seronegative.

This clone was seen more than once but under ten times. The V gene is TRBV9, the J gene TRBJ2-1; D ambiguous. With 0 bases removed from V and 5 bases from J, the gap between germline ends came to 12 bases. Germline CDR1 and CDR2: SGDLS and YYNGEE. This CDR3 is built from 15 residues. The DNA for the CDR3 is TGTGCCAGCAGCGTAGAGAGAAGAGGTGACAATGAGCAGTTCTTC. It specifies CASSVERRGDNEQFF.

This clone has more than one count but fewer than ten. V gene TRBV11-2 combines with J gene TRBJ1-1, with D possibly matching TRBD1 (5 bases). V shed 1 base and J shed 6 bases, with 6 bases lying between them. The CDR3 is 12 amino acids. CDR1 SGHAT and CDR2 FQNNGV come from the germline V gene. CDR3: CASSLVRAEAFF. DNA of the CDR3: TGTGCCAGCAGCTTAGTCAGGGCTGAAGCTTTCTTT.

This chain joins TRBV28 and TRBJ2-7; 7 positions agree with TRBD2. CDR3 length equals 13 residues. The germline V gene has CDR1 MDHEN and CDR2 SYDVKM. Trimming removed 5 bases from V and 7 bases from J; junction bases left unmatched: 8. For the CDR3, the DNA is TGTGCCAGCAGTGGGGGAGGGCGCATGGAGCAGTACTTC. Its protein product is CASSGGGRMEQYF.

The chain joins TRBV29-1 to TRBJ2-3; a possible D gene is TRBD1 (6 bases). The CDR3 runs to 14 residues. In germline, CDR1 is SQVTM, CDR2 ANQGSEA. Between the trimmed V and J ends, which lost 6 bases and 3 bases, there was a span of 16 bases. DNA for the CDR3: TGCAGCGTGGGGGACCAGGGGTATACAGATACGCAGTATTTT. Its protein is CSVGDQGYTDTQYF.

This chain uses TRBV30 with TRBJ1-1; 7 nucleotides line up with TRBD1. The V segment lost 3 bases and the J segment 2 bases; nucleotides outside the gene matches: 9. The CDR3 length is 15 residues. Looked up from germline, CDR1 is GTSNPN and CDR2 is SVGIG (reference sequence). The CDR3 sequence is CAWRAYRGKNTEAFF. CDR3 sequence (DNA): TGTGCCTGGAGGGCCTACAGGGGAAAAAACACTGAAGCTTTCTTT.

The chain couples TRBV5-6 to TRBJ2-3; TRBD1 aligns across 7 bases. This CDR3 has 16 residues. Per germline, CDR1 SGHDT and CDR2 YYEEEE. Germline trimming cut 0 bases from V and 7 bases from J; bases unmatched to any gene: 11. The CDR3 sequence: CASSLAATGILNTQYF. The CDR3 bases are TGTGCCAGCAGCTTGGCGGCGACAGGGATTTTGAATACGCAGTATTTT. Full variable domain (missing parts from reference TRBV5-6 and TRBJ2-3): DAGVTQSPTHLIKTRGQQVTLRCSPKSGHDTVSWYQQALGQGPQFIFQYYEEEERQRGNFPDRFSGHQFPNYSSELNVNALLLGDSALYLCASSLAATGILNTQYFGPGTRLTVL.

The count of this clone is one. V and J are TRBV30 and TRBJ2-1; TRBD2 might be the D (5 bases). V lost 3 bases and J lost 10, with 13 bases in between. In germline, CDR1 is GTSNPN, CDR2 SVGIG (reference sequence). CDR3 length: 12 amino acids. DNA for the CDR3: TGTGCCTGGAGCGTAAGGGAGATGGAGCAGTTCTTC. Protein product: CAWSVREMEQFF.

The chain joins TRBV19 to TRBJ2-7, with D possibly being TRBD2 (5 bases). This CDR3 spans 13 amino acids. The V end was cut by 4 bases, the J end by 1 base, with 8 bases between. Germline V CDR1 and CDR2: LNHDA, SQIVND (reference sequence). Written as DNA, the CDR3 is TGTGCCAGTAGTAAGGGAGAATCCTACGAGCAGTACTTC. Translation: CASSKGESYEQYF.

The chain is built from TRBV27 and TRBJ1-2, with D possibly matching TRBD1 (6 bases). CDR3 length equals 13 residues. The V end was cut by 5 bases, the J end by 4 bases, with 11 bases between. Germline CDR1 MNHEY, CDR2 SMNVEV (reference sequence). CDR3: CASSPQGPYGYTF. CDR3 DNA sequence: TGTGCCAGCAGTCCGCAGGGGCCCTATGGCTACACCTTC.

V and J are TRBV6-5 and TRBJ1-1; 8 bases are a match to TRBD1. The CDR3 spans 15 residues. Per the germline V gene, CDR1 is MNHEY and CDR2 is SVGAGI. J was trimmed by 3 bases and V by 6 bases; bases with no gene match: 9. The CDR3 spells CASRRDRQRDTEAFF. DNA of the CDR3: TGTGCCAGCAGACGGGACAGGCAAAGGGACACTGAAGCTTTCTTT.

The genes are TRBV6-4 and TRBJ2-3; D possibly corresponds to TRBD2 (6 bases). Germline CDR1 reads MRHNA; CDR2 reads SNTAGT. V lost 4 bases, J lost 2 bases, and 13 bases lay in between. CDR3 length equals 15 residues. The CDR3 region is CASSAGTGATDTQYF. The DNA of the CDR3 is TGTGCCAGCAGTGCCGGGACGGGAGCCACAGATACGCAGTATTTT.

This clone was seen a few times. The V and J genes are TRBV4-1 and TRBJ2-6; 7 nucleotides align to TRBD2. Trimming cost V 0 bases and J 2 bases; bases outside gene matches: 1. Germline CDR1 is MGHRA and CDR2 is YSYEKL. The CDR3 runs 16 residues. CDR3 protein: CASSQDTSAGANVLTF. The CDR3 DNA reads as TGCGCCAGCAGCCAAGACACTAGCGCTGGGGCCAACGTCCTGACTTTC.

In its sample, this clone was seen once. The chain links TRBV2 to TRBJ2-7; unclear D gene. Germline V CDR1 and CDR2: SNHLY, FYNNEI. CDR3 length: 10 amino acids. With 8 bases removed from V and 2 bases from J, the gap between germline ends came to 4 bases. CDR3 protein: CASGAYEQYF. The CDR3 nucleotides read TGTGCCAGCGGAGCCTACGAGCAGTACTTC. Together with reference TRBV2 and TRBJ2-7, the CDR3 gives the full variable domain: EPEVTQTPSHQVTQMGQEVILRCVPISNHLYFYWYRQILGQKVEFLVSFYNNEISEKSEIFDDQFSVERPDGSNFTLKIRSTKLEDSAMYFCASGAYEQYFGPGTRLTVT.

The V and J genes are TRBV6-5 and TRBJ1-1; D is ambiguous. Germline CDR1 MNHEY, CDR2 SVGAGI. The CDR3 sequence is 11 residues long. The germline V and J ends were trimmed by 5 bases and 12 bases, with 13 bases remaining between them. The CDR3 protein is CASSHGDWTFF. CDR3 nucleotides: TGTGCCAGCAGTCACGGGGATTGGACTTTCTTT.

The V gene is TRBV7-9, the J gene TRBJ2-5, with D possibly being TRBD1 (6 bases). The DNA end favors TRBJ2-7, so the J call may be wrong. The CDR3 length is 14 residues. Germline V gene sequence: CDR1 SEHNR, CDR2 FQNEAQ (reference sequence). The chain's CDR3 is CASSLAGALSEQYF. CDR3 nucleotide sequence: TGTGCCAGCAGCTTAGCGGGGGCCTTAAGCGAGCAGTACTTC.

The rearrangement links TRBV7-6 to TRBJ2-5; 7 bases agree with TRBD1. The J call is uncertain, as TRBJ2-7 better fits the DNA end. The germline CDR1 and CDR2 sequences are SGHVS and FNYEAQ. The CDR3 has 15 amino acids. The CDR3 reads CASSLAAKGAYEQYF. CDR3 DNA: TGTGCCAGCAGCTTAGCCGCGAAGGGGGCATACGAGCAGTACTTC.

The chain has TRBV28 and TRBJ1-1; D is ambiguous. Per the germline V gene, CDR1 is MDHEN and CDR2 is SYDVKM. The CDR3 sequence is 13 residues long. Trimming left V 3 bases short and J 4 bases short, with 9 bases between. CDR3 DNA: TGTGCCAGCAGTTTCGGTGCGGGCACTGAAGCTTTCTTT. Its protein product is CASSFGAGTEAFF.

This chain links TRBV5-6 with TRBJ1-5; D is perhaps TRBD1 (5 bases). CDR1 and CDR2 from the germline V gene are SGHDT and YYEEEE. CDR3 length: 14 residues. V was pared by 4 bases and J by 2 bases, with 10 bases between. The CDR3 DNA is TGTGCCAGCAGCCGGCGGGGGGGCAATCAGCCCCAGCATTTT. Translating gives CASSRRGGNQPQHF. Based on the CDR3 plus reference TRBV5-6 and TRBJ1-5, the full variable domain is DAGVTQSPTHLIKTRGQQVTLRCSPKSGHDTVSWYQQALGQGPQFIFQYYEEEERQRGNFPDRFSGHQFPNYSSELNVNALLLGDSALYLCASSRRGGNQPQHFGDGTRLSIL.

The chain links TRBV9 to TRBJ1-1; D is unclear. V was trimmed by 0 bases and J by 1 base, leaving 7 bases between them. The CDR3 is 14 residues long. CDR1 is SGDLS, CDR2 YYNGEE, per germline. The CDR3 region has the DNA TGTGCCAGCAGCGTAGTCCCGGGGAACACTGAAGCTTTCTTT. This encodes CASSVVPGNTEAFF.

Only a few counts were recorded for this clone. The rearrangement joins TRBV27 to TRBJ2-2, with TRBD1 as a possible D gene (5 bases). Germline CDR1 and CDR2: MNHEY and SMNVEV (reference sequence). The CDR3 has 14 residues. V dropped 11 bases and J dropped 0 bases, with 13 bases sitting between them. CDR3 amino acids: CARFRVANTGELFF. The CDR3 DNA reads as TGTGCCCGTTTCAGGGTGGCGAACACCGGGGAGCTGTTTTTT.